This T cell receptor beta chain is drawn from a study of a mutant IDH1 vaccine in newly diagnosed glioma. Study summary: There were approximately 62% males and around 40% females among treated patients, whose mean age was 40.4 years.

Time point in this sample: baseline, week 1 (first vaccination visit). Treatment indicated: pre-vaccination baseline after standard-of-care therapy. Generated by immunoSEQ multiplex PCR, the TCRdb table keeps only in-frame clones and is missing some. The sample records 99,000 or so clones, roughly 90% being singletons. This CDR3 is built from 15 residues. The germline gives CDR1 MDHEN, CDR2 SYDVKM. V dropped 5 bases and J dropped 6 bases, with 19 bases sitting between them. V is TRBV28 and J is TRBJ1-2; D is unclear. The receptor was isolated from a woman between 50 and 59 years old with glioma. The sample in question was PBMCs, obtained from a glioma patient treated with radiotherapy, temozolomide or both. The DNA for the CDR3 is TGTGCCAGCAGTCCAGGATGGCGGCGGGGTGATGGCTACACCTTC. This gives the protein CASSPGWRRGDGYTF.